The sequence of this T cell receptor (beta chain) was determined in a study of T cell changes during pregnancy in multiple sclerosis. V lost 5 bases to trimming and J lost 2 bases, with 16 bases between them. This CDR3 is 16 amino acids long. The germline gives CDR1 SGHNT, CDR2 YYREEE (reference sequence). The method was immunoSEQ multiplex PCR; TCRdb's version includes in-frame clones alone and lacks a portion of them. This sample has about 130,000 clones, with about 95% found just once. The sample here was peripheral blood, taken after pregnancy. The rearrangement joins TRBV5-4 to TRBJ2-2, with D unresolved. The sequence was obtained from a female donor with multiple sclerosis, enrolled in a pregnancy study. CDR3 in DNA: TGTGCCAGCAGTTCTCAGACATTTAGAAACACCGGGGAGCTGTTTTTT. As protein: CASSSQTFRNTGELFF.